This record concerns one T cell receptor beta chain sequence. The sample is drawn from a study of blood T cell repertoires in COVID-19. Study details: The study drew acute and convalescent COVID-19 samples from the United States, Italy and Spain. Sample material is recorded as cDNA or gDNA derived from T cells, B-cell-depleted T cells, or PBMCs.

In the study's own analysis: Using reference gene primer amplification, nucleated cell counts were estimated. Profiled with immunoSEQ multiplex PCR; TCRdb holds only in-frame clones, not every one. V and J calls and clone size are copied from that table; D and trimming were computed from the DNA. The data contain over 250,000 clones, around 86% of them singletons. In germline, CDR1 is MGHRA, CDR2 YSYEKL. Trimming removed 3 bases from V and 0 bases from J, with 19 bases in between. CDR3 size: 18 residues. The sequenced material came from peripheral blood. This TCR was sampled from a man aged 40-49 years who had recovered from COVID-19. The chain employs TRBV4-1 and TRBJ2-3; perhaps TRBD1 as D (6 bases). The CDR3 region is CASSQTIQGITSTDTQYF. DNA for the CDR3: TGCGCCAGCAGCCAGACTATACAGGGAATCACGAGCACAGATACGCAGTATTTT.